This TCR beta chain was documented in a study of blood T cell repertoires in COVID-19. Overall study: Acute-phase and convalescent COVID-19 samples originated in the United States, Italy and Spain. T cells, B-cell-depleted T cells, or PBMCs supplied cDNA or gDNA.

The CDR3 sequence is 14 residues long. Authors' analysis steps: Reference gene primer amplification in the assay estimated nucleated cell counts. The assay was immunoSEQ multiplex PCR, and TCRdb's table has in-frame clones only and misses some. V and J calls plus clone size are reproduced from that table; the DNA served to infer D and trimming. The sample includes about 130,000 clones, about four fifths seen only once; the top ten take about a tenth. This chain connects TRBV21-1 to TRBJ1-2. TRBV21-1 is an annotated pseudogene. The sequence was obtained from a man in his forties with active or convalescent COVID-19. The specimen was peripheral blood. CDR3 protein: CASSPAGEGYGYTF. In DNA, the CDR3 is TGTGCCAGCAGCCCTGCGGGGGAGGGCTATGGCTACACCTTC.